This T cell receptor (beta chain) emerged from a study of identical twins. Unique molecular identifiers were present on cDNA, and template switching added a universal primer site. TCRdb itself ran the 5' RACE reads through MiXCR, one entry per CDR3 protein. Among approximately 1.8 million distinct CDR3 sequences listed, under 35% were seen once. The specimen sequenced was cord blood. The source is a newborn girl in good health.

The CDR3 is CASSPWYSGGTHNEQFF. Here the CDR3 DNA reads TGTGCCAGCAGCCCGTGGTACAGCGGGGGGACCCACAATGAGCAGTTCTTC. The chain links TRBV12-3 or TRBV12-4 to TRBJ2-1; TRBD2 agrees at 9 bases. The CDR3 is 17 amino acids. Trimming removed 6 bases from V and 5 bases from J; junction bases left unmatched: 14.